A selection of T cell receptor beta chains follows, all from one sample in a study of blood T cells in healthy people across ages. TCRdb re-called the 5' RACE reads through MiXCR, storing one row per CDR3 protein. The data show about 1,800,000 distinct CDR3 sequences, 25% to 30% seen once. Sequenced sample: blood. The receptors originated from a woman in her thirties in good health. The CDR3 runs from the conserved cysteine through the conserved F or W. A D gene is named only where the DNA matches it firmly. Clone size is stated in some rows and not others, as once, few, many or a class when expanded.

V gene: TRBV28; J gene: TRBJ1-5; D gene: .; clone size: .; CDR3 protein: CASRGESGYNQPQHF; CDR3 DNA: TGTGCCAGCAGGGGCGAATCCGGATACAATCAGCCCCAGCATTTT
V gene: TRBV29-1; J gene: TRBJ2-5; D gene: .; clone size: many; CDR3 protein: CSVEFGRGFEETQYF; CDR3 DNA: TGCAGCGTTGAATTTGGCAGGGGTTTTGAAGAGACCCAGTACTTC
V gene: TRBV5-1; J gene: TRBJ2-7; D gene: TRBD2; clone size: many; CDR3 protein: CASSPRGSGVREQYF; CDR3 DNA: TGCGCCAGCAGCCCTAGAGGAAGCGGGGTTAGGGAGCAGTACTTC
V gene: TRBV11-2; J gene: TRBJ2-3; D gene: TRBD2; clone size: few; CDR3 protein: CASSAMTSGQNTDTQYF; CDR3 DNA: TGTGCCAGCAGCGCGATGACTAGCGGCCAAAACACAGATACGCAGTATTTT
V gene: TRBV25-1; J gene: TRBJ1-2; D gene: .; clone size: many; CDR3 protein: CASSGGRGYTF; CDR3 DNA: TGTGCCAGCAGTGGGGGTCGGGGCTACACCTTC
V gene: TRBV3-1; J gene: TRBJ2-6; D gene: .; clone size: many; CDR3 protein: CASSRLIQGRDSGANVLTF; CDR3 DNA: TGTGCCAGCAGCCGCCTTATACAGGGGAGGGACTCTGGGGCCAACGTCCTGACTTTC
V gene: TRBV12-3/TRBV12-4; J gene: TRBJ2-1; D gene: .; clone size: many; CDR3 protein: CASRGTITGNEQFF; CDR3 DNA: TGTGCCAGCAGGGGGACCATCACCGGGAATGAGCAGTTCTTC
V gene: TRBV9; J gene: TRBJ2-3; D gene: .; clone size: .; CDR3 protein: CASSHQSVDTQYF; CDR3 DNA: TGTGCCAGCAGCCACCAATCGGTAGATACGCAGTATTTT
V gene: TRBV29-1; J gene: TRBJ1-2; D gene: .; clone size: .; CDR3 protein: CSVRTPGKGWGGYTF; CDR3 DNA: TGCAGCGTCCGTACGCCAGGGAAGGGCTGGGGTGGCTACACCTTC
V gene: TRBV4-3; J gene: TRBJ1-1; D gene: .; clone size: few; CDR3 protein: CASSQQQGVTEAFF; CDR3 DNA: TGCGCCAGCAGCCAACAGCAGGGTGTCACTGAAGCTTTCTTT
V gene: TRBV7-2; J gene: TRBJ2-3; D gene: .; clone size: .; CDR3 protein: CASSLLFGLGTTQSTDTQYF; CDR3 DNA: TGTGCCAGCAGCTTATTATTCGGGTTAGGAACGACGCAGAGCACAGATACGCAGTATTTT
V gene: TRBV10-3; J gene: TRBJ2-3; D gene: TRBD1; clone size: .; CDR3 protein: CAISERQGADTQYF; CDR3 DNA: TGTGCCATCAGTGAACGACAGGGCGCAGATACGCAGTATTTT
V gene: TRBV20-1; J gene: TRBJ2-7; D gene: TRBD2; clone size: .; CDR3 protein: CSAAVGGERYF; CDR3 DNA: TGCAGTGCCGCGGTCGGGGGGGAGCGGTACTTC
V gene: TRBV10-3; J gene: TRBJ2-1; D gene: TRBD1; clone size: few; CDR3 protein: CAMSEGTGVGNEQFF; CDR3 DNA: TGTGCCATGAGTGAGGGGACAGGGGTGGGGAATGAGCAGTTCTTC